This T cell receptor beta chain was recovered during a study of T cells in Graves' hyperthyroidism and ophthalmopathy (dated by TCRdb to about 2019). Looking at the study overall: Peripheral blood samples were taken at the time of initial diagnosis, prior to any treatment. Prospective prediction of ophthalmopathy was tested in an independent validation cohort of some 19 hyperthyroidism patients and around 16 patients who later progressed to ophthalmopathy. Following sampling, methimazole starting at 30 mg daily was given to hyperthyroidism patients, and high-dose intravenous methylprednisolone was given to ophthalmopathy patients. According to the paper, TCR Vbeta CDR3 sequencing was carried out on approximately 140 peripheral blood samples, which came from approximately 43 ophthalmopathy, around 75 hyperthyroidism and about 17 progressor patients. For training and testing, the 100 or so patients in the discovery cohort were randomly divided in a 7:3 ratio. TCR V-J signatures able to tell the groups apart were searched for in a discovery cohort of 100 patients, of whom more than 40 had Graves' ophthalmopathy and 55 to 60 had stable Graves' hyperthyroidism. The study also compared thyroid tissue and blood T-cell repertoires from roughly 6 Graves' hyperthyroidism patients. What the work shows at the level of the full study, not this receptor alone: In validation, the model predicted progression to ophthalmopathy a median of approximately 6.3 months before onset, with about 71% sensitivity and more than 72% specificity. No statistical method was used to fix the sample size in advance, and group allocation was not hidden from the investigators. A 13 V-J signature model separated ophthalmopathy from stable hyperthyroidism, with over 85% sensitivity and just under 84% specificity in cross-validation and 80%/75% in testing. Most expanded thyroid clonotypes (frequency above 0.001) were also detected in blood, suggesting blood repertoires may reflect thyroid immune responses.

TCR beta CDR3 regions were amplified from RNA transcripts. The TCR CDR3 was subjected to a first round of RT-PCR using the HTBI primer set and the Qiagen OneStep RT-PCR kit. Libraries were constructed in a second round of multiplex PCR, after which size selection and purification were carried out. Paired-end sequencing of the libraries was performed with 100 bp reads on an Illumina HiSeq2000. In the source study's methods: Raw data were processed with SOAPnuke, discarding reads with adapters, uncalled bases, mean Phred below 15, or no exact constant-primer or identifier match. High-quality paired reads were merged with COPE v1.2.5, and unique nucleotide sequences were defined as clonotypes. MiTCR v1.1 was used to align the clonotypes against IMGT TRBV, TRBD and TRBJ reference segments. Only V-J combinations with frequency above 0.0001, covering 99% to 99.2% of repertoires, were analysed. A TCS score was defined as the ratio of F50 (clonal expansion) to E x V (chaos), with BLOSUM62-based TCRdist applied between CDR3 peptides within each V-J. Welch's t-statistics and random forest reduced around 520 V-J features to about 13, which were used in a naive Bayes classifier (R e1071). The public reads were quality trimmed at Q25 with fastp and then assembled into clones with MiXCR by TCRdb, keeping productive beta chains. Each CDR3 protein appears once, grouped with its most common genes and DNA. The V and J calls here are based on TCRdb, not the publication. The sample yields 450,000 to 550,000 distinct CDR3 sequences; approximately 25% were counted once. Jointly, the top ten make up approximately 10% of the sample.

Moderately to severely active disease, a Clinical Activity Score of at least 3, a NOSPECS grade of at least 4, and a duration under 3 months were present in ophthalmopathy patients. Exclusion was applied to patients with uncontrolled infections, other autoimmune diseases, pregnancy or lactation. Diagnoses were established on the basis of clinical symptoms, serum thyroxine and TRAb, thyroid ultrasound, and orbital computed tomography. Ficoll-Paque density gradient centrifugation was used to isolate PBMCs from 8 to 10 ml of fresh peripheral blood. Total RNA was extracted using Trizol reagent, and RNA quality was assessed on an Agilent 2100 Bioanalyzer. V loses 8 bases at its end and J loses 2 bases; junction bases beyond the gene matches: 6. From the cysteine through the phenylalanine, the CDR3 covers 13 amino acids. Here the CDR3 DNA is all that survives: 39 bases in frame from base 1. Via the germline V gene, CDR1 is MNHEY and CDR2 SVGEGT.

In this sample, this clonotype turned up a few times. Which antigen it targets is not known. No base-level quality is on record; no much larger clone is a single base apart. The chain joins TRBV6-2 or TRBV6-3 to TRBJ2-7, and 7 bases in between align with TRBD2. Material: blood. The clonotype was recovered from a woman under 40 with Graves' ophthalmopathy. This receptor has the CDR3 CASGAGPTYEQYF. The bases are TGTGCCAGCGGAGCGGGACCCACCTACGAGCAGTACTTC.